The entry below describes one T cell receptor (beta chain). The target antigen is unknown. These data are taken from a study of T-cell memory formation after mild COVID-19. Study context: Largely donor-specific sequence clusters came from two donors. Study results and limitations: The appearance of some responding clones in pre-infection memory suggested that cross-reactive memory joined. Among clones contracting day 15 to 85, CD4/CD8 was balanced, whereas later expanders leaned CD4+. Shrinking CD4+ clones resided mostly in CM and EM, and CD8+ ones in EMRA.

Using its own MiXCR run on the 5' RACE reads, TCRdb lists one record per CDR3 protein. This table holds about 110,000 distinct CDR3 sequences, 18% found once. The CDR3 covers 17 residues. CDR1 and CDR2 from the germline V gene are LGHNA and YSLEER. V lost 3 bases to trimming and J lost 4 bases; unmatched junction nucleotides: 9. This TCR was sampled from a man aged 18 to 29 who had mild COVID-19 (a few samples of this study predate the infection). Cell type and time point are not known. The chain is built from TRBV4-3 and TRBJ2-6; TRBD1 matches 7 bases. Material for sequencing was PBMCs or a T cell subset sorted from them (not recorded which). Here the CDR3 reads CASSQRGGLSGANVLTF. DNA for the CDR3: TGCGCCAGCAGCCAGAGAGGGGGCCTTTCCGGGGCCAACGTCCTGACTTTC.